A single sample gave rise to the 18 T cell receptor beta chains below, sequenced in a study of vaccination and CD4 T cells after COVID-19. The antigens for these receptors are not known. Regarding treatment: 10-day PBMC culture with coronavirus spike peptide pools or control peptides (ViraFEST assay). An unexposed donor provided the CD4+ T cells, which were collected before the COVID-19 pandemic (2011-2018). CD4+ T cells that had been cultured provided DNA sequenced with the Oncomine TCR Beta short-read assay. TCRdb redid the calling of the PCR reads with MiXCR, one entry per CDR3 protein. The sample lists approximately 6,500 distinct CDR3 sequences; roughly 49% were seen once. Material for sequencing was CD4+ T cells from blood, cultured in vitro. The receptors originated from a human donor in good health.

This clonotype turned up a few times. V is TRBV28 and J is TRBJ1-2; a possible D gene is TRBD1 (5 bases). Trimming left V 7 bases short and J 2 bases short, with 17 bases between. CDR3 size: 15 residues. The V gene's germline CDR1 is MDHEN and CDR2 SYDVKM. CDR3 amino acids: CASIPGGVGNYGYTF. In nucleotides, the CDR3 is TGTGCCAGCATCCCGGGGGGAGTGGGGAACTATGGCTACACCTTC.

V is TRBV5-4 and J is TRBJ2-1; TRBD2 matches 8 bases. From germline, CDR1 is SGHNT and CDR2 YYREEE (reference sequence). Unmatched junction bases numbered 10, after V lost 4 bases and J lost 4 bases. The CDR3 covers 16 residues. CDR3 sequence: CASSPEQRGPYNEQFF. For the CDR3, the DNA is TGTGCCAGCAGCCCGGAACAGCGGGGGCCGTACAATGAGCAGTTCTTC.

A few counts support this clonotype. The chain carries TRBV7-8 and TRBJ1-5, with 11 bases lining up with TRBD1. The CDR3 sequence is 16 residues long. Germline assignment: CDR1 SGHVS and CDR2 FQNEAQ. Germline trimming cut 6 bases from V and 3 bases from J; bases unmatched to any gene: 7. The CDR3 sequence is CASRSGQGAVNQPQHF. The CDR3 coding sequence is TGTGCCAGCAGATCCGGACAGGGGGCGGTCAATCAGCCCCAGCATTTT.

This clonotype has just a few counts. In DNA, the CDR3 is TGCAGTGCCCCTCCCCGGGGGGCTCAACATTCACCCCTCCACTTT. Translating it yields CSAPPRGAQHSPLHF. This chain joins TRBV20-1 and TRBJ1-6; weak D call: TRBD1 (6 bases). Germline CDR1 and CDR2: DFQATT and SNEGSKA (reference sequence). V was trimmed by 6 bases and J by 8 bases, leaving 20 bases between them. The length of the CDR3 is 15 residues.

This clonotype was detected a few times. This chain connects TRBV6-5 to TRBJ2-7, with 13 bases identical to TRBD2. CDR3 size: 16 residues. CDR1 and CDR2 (germline): MNHEY, SVGAGI. The J segment lost 2 bases and the V segment lost 4 bases, leaving 5 bases of the junction unmatched. This CDR3 reads CASSSTSGGSPYEQYF. CDR3 sequence (DNA): TGTGCCAGCAGTTCGACTAGCGGGGGGTCCCCCTACGAGCAGTACTTC.

The chain recombines TRBV7-9 with TRBJ1-1; weak D call: TRBD1 (6 bases). This CDR3 contains 15 residues. Germline V lookup: CDR1 SEHNR, CDR2 FQNEAQ (reference sequence). With 5 bases removed from V and 2 bases from J, the gap between germline ends came to 15 bases. The CDR3 loop is CASSLIPGANTEAFF. For the CDR3, the DNA is TGTGCCAGCAGCCTTATTCCAGGGGCTAACACTGAAGCTTTCTTT.

The chain combines TRBV19 with TRBJ2-2; 7 nucleotides match TRBD1. Germline-derived CDR1 and CDR2 are LNHDA and SQIVND (reference sequence). Trimming removed 5 bases from V and 0 bases from J; junction bases left unmatched: 3. This CDR3 contains 15 residues. CDR3 coding DNA: TGTGCCAGTAGTGATCAGGGGGCGAACACCGGGGAGCTGTTTTTT. It yields the protein CASSDQGANTGELFF.

The rearrangement uses TRBV20-1 and TRBJ1-2; 9 bases align to TRBD1. The CDR3 is 14 amino acids. Germline CDR1 reads DFQATT; CDR2 reads SNEGSKA (reference sequence). V was pared by 4 bases and J by 7 bases, with 10 bases of the junction left unmatched. This CDR3 reads CSATETGGMSGYTF. CDR3 DNA sequence: TGCAGTGCTACAGAGACAGGGGGTATGTCTGGCTACACCTTC.

The chain couples TRBV30 to TRBJ1-6; D not certain. V shed 2 bases and J shed 8 bases, with 16 bases lying between them. The CDR3 has 15 residues. Per the germline V gene, CDR1 is GTSNPN and CDR2 is SVGIG (reference sequence). The CDR3 nucleotides read TGTGCCTGGAGTCCATACACGGGCGGGGATTCACCCCTCCACTTT. The encoded protein is CAWSPYTGGDSPLHF.

Comment on this clonotype: One junction end disagrees with the germline gene, perhaps due to a read error. The genes are TRBV7-6 and TRBJ2-1, with 16 bases aligning to TRBD2. CDR3 length: 14 amino acids. Germline-derived CDR1 and CDR2 are SGHVS and FNYEAQ. DNA for the CDR3: TGTGCCAGCAGCGCCGGGACTAGCGGGGGGGCCGTCCTCTTC. It yields the protein CASSAGTSGGAVLF. The full variable domain, completed using reference TRBV7-6 and TRBJ2-1, is GAGVSQSPRYKVTKRGQDVALRCDPISGHVSLYWYRQALGQGPEFLTYFNYEAQQDKSGLPNDRFSAERPEGSISTLTIQRTEQRDSAMYRCASSAGTSGGAVLFGPGTRLTVL.

This chain uses TRBV7-9 with TRBJ2-3; 10 bases agree with TRBD2. The J segment lost 0 bases and the V segment lost 2 bases, leaving 11 bases of the junction unmatched. The CDR3 sequence is 19 residues long. The V gene's germline CDR1 is SEHNR and CDR2 FQNEAQ (reference sequence). The CDR3 reads CASSLMLAGVTTSTDTQYF. CDR3 nucleotides: TGTGCCAGCAGCTTAATGCTAGCGGGAGTTACCACTAGCACAGATACGCAGTATTTT.

The count of this clonotype is one. The gene calls are TRBV7-8 and TRBJ2-7; a possible D gene is TRBD2 (6 bases). Trimming stripped 6 bases from V and 5 bases from J, with 20 bases between. This CDR3 comprises 15 residues. CDR1 and CDR2 (germline): SGHVS, FQNEAQ. The DNA for the CDR3 is TGTGCCAGCAGGTTGGACTCTTGGCGGGAAAACGAGCAGTACTTC. This codes for CASRLDSWRENEQYF.

This chain joins TRBV7-2 and TRBJ2-7; TRBD2 agrees at 8 bases. The CDR3 totals 15 residues. The ends lost 5 bases at V and 5 bases at J; junction bases unmatched: 11. Germline V gives CDR1 SGHTA, CDR2 FQGNSA. The CDR3 DNA reads as TGTGCCAGCAGCCCGAGCGGGAGTCTTATCCACGAGCAGTACTTC. Its translation is CASSPSGSLIHEQYF.

This clonotype has a single count. The V call is TRBV29-1, the J call TRBJ2-2, with a weak D call TRBD2 (5 bases). CDR1 is SQVTM and CDR2 is ANQGSEA in the germline V gene. This CDR3 is 14 amino acids long. The ends were cut back, 4 bases at V and 3 bases at J, with 12 bases in the middle. The CDR3 region is CSVGNPSYTGELFF. DNA of the CDR3: TGCAGCGTTGGAAACCCTAGCTACACCGGGGAGCTGTTTTTT.

This clonotype was seen more than once but under ten times. The chain has TRBV2 and TRBJ1-6; TRBD1 aligns across 10 bases. The V and J ends lost 3 bases and 9 bases, in that order; junction bases with no gene match: 5. Germline lookup yields CDR1 SNHLY and CDR2 FYNNEI. This CDR3 contains 15 residues. Written as DNA, the CDR3 is TGTGCCAGCAGTGATGCTAGGACAGGGGGTTCACCCCTCCACTTT. Translated: CASSDARTGGSPLHF.

The J gene is TRBJ2-7, the V gene TRBV11-2; TRBD2 aligns across 9 bases. CDR1 is SGHAT and CDR2 is FQNNGV in the germline V gene. The CDR3 totals 14 residues. The trim removed 6 bases at V and 2 bases at J, leaving 5 bases unmatched. The CDR3 is CASSPSGKTYEQYF. CDR3 coding DNA: TGTGCCAGCAGTCCTAGCGGGAAGACCTACGAGCAGTACTTC.

This clonotype has only a few counts. V usage is TRBV6-2 or TRBV6-3 and J usage is TRBJ2-2; D is unclear. The CDR3 has 14 amino acids. Trimming left V 4 bases short and J 1 base short, with 7 bases between. Germline CDR1 MNHEY, CDR2 SVGEGT. The CDR3 sequence is CASSWTVNTGELFF. CDR3 DNA sequence: TGTGCCAGCAGTTGGACGGTGAACACCGGGGAGCTGTTTTTT.

CDR3 nucleotides: TGTGCCAGCAGCTCAATGACTAGCGGGGTCTTCGAGCAGTACTTC. Translating it yields CASSSMTSGVFEQYF. The V call is TRBV11-2, the J call TRBJ2-7, with 11 bases that match TRBD2. CDR3 length: 15 residues. After removal of 4 bases from V and 6 bases from J, the junction contained 8 bases not matched to a gene. The V gene's germline CDR1 is SGHAT and CDR2 FQNNGV.